The clone carrying this T cell receptor beta chain was found many times. No antigen is known for it. The sample belongs to a study of early T cells in non-severe SARS-CoV-2 infection. As for the study in general: The sequenced material was bulk RNA from unsorted whole blood, and its chains were unpaired. General observations from the study: Database matching using VDJdb favored anti-spike CD8 responses, with private and CD4 specificities left missing.

Each cDNA molecule carried a unique molecular identifier. TCRdb reprocessed the 5' RACE reads with MiXCR, giving one entry per CDR3 protein. In the table there are 50,000 or so distinct CDR3 sequences, roughly an eighth of which are singletons. The CDR3 has 12 amino acids. The V end lost 0 bases, the J end lost 8 bases, and 6 bases lay between the germline ends. Germline CDR1 reads MNHEY; CDR2 reads SVGEGT. This chain joins TRBV6-2 or TRBV6-3 and TRBJ2-3; D remains unclear. Sequencing was performed on whole blood. This sequence was found in an adult who was a healthcare worker with PCR-confirmed SARS-CoV-2 infection or an uninfected control (not recorded which). The CDR3 reads CASSYSTGTQYF. The CDR3, as DNA: TGTGCCAGCAGTTACTCGACTGGTACGCAGTATTTT.